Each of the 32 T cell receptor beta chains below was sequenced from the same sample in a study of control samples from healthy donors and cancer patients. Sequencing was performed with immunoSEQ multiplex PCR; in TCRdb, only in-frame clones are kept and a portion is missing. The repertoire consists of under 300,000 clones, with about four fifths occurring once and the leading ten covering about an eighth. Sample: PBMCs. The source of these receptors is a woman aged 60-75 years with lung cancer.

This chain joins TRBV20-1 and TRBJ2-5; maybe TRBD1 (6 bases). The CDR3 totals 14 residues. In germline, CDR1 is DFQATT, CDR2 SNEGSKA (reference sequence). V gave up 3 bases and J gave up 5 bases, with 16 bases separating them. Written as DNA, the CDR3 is TGCAGTGCTAGTTCTCGGACAGTCCGGGAGACCCAGTACTTC. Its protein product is CSASSRTVRETQYF.

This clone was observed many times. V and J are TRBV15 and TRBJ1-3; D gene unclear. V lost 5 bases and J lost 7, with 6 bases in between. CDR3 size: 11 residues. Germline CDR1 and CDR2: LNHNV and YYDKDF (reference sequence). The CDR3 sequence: CATSADNTIYF. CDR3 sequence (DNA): TGTGCCACCAGCGCGGATAACACCATATATTTT. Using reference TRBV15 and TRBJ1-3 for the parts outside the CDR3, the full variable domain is DAMVIQNPRYQVTQFGKPVTLSCSQTLNHNVMYWYQQKSSQAPKLLFHYYDKDFNNEADTPDNFQSRRPNTSFCFLDIRSPGLGDTAMYLCATSADNTIYFGEGSWLTVV.

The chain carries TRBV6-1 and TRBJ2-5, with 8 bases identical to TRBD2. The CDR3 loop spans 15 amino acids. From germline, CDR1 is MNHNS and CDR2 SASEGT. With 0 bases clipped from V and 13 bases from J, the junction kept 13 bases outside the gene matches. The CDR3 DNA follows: TGTGCCAGCAGTGAAGCGGTAGGGGTAGTAGCGGGGTCGTACTTC. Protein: CASSEAVGVVAGSYF.

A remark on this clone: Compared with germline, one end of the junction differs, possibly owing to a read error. This CDR3 is CASSLQGMDTGELLF. CDR3 bases: TGTGCCAGCTCACTACAGGGGATGGACACCGGGGAGCTGCTTTTT. The chain has TRBV18 and TRBJ2-2, with TRBD1 matching over 7 bases. CDR1 is KGHSH, CDR2 LQKENI, per germline. The CDR3 loop spans 15 amino acids.

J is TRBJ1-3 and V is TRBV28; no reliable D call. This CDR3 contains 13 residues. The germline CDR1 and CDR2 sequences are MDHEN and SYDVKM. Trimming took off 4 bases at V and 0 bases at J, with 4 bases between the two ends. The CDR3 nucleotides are TGTGCCAGCAGTTCGGCCTCTGGAAACACCATATATTTT. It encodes CASSSASGNTIYF.

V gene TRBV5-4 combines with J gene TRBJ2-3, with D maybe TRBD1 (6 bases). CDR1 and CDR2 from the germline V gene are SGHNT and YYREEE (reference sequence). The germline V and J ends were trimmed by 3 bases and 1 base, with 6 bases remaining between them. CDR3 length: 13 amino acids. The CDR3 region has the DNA TGTGCCAGCAGCTGGACAGGCACAGATACGCAGTATTTT. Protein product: CASSWTGTDTQYF.

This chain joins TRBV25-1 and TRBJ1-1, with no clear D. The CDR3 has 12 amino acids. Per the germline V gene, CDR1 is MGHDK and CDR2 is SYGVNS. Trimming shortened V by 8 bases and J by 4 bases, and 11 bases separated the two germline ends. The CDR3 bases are TGTGCCAGCTTAGGCGACTCCACTGAAGCTTTCTTT. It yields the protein CASLGDSTEAFF.

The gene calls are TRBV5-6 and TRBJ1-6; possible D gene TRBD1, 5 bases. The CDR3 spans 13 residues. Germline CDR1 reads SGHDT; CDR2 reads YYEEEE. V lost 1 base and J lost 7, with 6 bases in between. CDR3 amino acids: CASSLPGNSPLHF. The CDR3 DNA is TGTGCCAGCAGCTTGCCAGGGAATTCACCCCTCCACTTT.

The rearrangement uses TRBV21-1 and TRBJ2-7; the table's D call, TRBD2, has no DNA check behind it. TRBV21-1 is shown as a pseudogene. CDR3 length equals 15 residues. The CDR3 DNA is TGTGCCAGCAGCATAATGACTAGCGGAGCCTACGAGCAGTACTTC. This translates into CASSIMTSGAYEQYF.

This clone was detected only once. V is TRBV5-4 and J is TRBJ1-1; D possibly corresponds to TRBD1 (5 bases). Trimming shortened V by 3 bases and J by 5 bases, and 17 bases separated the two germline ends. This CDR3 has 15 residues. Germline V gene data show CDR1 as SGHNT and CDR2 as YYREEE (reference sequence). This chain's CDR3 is CASSSRSAEGTEAFF. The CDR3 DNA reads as TGTGCCAGCAGCTCCCGTTCAGCCGAGGGGACTGAAGCTTTCTTT.

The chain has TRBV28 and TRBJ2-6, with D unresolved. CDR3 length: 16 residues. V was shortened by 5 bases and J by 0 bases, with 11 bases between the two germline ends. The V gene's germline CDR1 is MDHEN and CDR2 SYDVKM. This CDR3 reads CASSPKKSSGANVLTF. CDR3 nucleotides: TGTGCCAGCAGTCCTAAAAAATCCTCTGGGGCCAACGTCCTGACTTTC.

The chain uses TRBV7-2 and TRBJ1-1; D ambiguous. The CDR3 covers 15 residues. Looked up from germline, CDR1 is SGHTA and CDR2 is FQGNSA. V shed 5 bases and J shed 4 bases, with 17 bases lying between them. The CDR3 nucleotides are TGTGCCAGCAGCCAATTCTCCATGGGGATCACTGAAGCTTTCTTT. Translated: CASSQFSMGITEAFF.

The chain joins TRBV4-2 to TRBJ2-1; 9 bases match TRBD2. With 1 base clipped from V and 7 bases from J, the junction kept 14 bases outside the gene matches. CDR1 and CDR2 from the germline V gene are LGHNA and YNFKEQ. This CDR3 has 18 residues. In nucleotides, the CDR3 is TGTGCCAGCAGCCAAGTAAAGAGGCTAGCGGGGTCAGAGAATGAGCAGTTCTTC. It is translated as CASSQVKRLAGSENEQFF.

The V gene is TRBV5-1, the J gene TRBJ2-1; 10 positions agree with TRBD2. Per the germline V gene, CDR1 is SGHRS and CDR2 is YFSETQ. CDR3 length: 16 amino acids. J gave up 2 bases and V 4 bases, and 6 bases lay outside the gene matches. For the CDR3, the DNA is TGCGCCAGCAGCCCACTAAGCGGGGGGGCCTACAATGAGCAGTTCTTC. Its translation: CASSPLSGGAYNEQFF.

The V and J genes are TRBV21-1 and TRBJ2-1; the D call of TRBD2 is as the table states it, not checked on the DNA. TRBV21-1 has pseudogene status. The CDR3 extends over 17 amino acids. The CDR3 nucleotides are TGTGCCAGCAGCAGTTTAGCGGGAGGGCCCGAAGACAATGAGCAGTTCTTC. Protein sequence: CASSSLAGGPEDNEQFF.

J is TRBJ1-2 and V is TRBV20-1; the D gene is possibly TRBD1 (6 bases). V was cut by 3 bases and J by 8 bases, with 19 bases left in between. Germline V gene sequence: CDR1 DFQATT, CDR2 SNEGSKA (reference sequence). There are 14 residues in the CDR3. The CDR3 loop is CSASSGALSMGYTF. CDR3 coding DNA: TGCAGTGCTAGTTCGGGGGCTCTGAGTATGGGCTACACCTTC.

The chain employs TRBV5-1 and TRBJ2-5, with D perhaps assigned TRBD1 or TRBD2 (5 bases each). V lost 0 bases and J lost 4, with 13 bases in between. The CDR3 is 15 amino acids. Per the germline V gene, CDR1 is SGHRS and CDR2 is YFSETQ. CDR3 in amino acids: CASSLGGWQGETQYF. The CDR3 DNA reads TGCGCCAGCAGCTTGGGCGGGTGGCAGGGAGAGACCCAGTACTTC.

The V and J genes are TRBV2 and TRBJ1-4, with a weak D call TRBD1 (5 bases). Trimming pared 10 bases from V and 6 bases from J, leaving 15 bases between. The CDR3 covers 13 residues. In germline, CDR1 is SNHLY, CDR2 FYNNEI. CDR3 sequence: CAKTVGPDEKLFF. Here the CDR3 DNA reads TGTGCCAAGACAGTGGGCCCCGATGAAAAACTGTTTTTT.

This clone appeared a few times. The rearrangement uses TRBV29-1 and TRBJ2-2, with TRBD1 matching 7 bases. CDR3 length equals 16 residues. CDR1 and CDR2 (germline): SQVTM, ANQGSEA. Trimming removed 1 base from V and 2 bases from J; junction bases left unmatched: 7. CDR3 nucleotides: TGCAGCGTTGAAGCCCAGACAGGGCGAAACACCGGGGAGCTGTTTTTT. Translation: CSVEAQTGRNTGELFF.

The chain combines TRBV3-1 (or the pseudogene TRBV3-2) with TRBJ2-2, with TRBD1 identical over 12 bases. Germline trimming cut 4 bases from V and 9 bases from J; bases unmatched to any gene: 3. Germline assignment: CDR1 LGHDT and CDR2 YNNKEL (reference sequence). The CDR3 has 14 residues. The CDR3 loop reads CASSRGTGGRELFF. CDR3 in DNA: TGTGCCAGCAGCCGCGGGACAGGGGGCCGGGAGCTGTTTTTT.

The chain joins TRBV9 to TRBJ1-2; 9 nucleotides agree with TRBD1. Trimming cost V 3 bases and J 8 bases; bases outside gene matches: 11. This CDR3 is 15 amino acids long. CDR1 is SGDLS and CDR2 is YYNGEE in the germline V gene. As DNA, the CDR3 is TGTGCCAGCAGCGCCCGGGCCGGGACAGGGTACGGCTACACCTTC. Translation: CASSARAGTGYGYTF.

The CDR3 here is CASSDAGGMHNEQFF. The CDR3 region has the DNA TGCGCCAGCAGTGATGCGGGAGGGATGCACAATGAGCAGTTCTTC. The chain carries TRBV10-1 and TRBJ2-1; 9 bases agree with TRBD2. V dropped 3 bases and J dropped 5; count of bases not matched to a gene: 5. CDR3 size: 15 residues. The germline V gene has CDR1 WNHNN and CDR2 SYGVQD (reference sequence).

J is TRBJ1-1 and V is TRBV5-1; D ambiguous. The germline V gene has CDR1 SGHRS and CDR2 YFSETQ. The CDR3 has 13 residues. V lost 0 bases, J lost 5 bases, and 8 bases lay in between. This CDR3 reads CASSLGEVTEAFF. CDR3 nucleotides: TGCGCCAGCAGCTTGGGGGAGGTGACTGAAGCTTTCTTT.

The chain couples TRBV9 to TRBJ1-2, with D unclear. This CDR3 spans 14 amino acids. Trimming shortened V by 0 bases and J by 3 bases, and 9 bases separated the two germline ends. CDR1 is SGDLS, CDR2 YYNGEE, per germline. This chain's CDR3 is CASSVGEVYYGYTF. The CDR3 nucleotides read TGTGCCAGCAGCGTAGGCGAAGTATACTATGGCTACACCTTC.

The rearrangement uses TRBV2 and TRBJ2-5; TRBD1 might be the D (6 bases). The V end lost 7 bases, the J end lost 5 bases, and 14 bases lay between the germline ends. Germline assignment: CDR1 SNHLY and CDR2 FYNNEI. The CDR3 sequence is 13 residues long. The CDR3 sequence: CASTQGIRETQYF. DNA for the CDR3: TGTGCCAGCACTCAGGGGATCCGGGAGACCCAGTACTTC.

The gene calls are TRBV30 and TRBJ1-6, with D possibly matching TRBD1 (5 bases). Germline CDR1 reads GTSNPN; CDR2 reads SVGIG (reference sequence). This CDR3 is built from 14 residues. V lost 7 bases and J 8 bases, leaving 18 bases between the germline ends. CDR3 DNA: TGTGCCTCCAACAAGGTACAGGTTGATTCACCCCTCCACTTT. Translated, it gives CASNKVQVDSPLHF. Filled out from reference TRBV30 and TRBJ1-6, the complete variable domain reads SQTIHQWPATLVQPVGSPLSLECTVEGTSNPNLYWYRQAAGRGLQLLFYSVGIGQISSEVPQNLSASRPQDRQFILSSKKLLLSDSGFYLCASNKVQVDSPLHFGNGTRLTVT.

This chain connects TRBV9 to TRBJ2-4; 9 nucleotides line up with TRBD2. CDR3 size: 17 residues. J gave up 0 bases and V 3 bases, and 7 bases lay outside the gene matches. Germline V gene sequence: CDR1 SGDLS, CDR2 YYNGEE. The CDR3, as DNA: TGTGCCAGCAGCGCGCTAGCGGGAAGACCAGCCAAAAACATTCAGTACTTC. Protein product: CASSALAGRPAKNIQYF.

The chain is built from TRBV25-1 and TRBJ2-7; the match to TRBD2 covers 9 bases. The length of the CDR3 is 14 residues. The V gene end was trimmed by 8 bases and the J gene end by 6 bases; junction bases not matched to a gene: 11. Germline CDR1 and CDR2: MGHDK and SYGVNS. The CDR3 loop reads CASSLGGGVVEQYF. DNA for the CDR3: TGTGCCAGCTCTCTGGGCGGGGGGGTTGTCGAGCAGTACTTC.

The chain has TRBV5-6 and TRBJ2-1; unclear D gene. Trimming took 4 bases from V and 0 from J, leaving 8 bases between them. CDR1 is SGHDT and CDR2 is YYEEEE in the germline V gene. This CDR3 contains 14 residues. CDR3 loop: CASSLGSSYNEQFF. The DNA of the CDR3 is TGTGCCAGCAGCCTAGGTAGCTCCTACAATGAGCAGTTCTTC.

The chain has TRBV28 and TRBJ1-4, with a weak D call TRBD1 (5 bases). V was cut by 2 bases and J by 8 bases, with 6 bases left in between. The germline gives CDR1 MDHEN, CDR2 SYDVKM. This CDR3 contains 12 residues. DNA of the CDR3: TGTGCCAGCAGTTTAGGGACGGAAAAACTGTTTTTT. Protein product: CASSLGTEKLFF. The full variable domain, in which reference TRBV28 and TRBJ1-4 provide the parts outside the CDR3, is DVKVTQSSRYLVKRTGEKVFLECVQDMDHENMFWYRQDPGLGLRLIYFSYDVKMKEKGDIPEGYSVSREKKERFSLILESASTNQTSMYLCASSLGTEKLFFGSGTQLSVL.

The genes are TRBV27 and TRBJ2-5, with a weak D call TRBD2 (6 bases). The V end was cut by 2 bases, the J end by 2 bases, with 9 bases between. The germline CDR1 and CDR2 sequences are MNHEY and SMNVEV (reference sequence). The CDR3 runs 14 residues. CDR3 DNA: TGTGCCAGCAGTTTAATGGGGGGACAAGAGACCCAGTACTTC. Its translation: CASSLMGGQETQYF.

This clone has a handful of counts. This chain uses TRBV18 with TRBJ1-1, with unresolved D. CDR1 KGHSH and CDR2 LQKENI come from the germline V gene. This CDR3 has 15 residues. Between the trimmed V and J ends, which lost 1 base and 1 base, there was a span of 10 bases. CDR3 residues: CASSPRTVTNTEAFF. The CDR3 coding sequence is TGTGCCAGCTCACCACGGACGGTAACGAACACTGAAGCTTTCTTT.